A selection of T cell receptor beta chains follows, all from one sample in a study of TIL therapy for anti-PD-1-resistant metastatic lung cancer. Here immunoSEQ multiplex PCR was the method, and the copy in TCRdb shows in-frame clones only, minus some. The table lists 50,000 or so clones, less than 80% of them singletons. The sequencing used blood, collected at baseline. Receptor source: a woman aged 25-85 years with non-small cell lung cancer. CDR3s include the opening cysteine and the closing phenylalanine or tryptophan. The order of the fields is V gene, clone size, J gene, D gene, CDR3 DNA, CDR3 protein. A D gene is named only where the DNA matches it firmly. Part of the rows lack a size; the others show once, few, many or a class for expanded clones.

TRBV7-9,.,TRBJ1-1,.,TGTGCCAGCAGCTTAGAGAAGGGAATGTGGACTGAAGCTTTCTTT,CASSLEKGMWTEAFF
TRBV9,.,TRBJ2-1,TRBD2,TGTGCCAGCAGCGTATTGTCTAGCGGGATTGGTGAGCAGTTCTTC,CASSVLSSGIGEQFF
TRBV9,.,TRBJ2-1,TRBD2,TGTGCCAGCAGCGTCGATCTAGCGGGAGGAAGTAGTGAGAATGAGCAGTTCTTC,CASSVDLAGGSSENEQFF
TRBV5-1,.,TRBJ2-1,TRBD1,TGCGCCAGCAGGAAGACAGGGACCAACTCCTACAATGAGCAGTTCTTC,CASRKTGTNSYNEQFF
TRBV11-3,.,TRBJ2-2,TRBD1,TGTGCCAGTTCGACAGGGAGTTCGTCCGGGGAGCTGTTTTTT,CASSTGSSSGELFF
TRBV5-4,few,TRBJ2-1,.,TGTGCCAGCCAGGGGGGCTCCTACAATGAGCAGTTCTTC,CASQGGSYNEQFF
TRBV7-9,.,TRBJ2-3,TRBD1,TGTGCCAGCAGCTTAGGCGGACAGGGAGATACGCAGTATTTT,CASSLGGQGDTQYF
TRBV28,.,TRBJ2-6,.,TGTGCCAGCACCCGGAGCGGGGCCAACGTCCTGACTTTC,CASTRSGANVLTF
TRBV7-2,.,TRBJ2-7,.,TGTGCCAGCAGCTTAGGAGGGAATACCTACGAGCAGTACTTC,CASSLGGNTYEQYF
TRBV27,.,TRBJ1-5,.,TGTGCCAGCTGGAGGCCCAGACAGCCCCAGCATTTT,CASWRPRQPQHF
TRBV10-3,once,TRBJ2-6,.,TGTGCCATCAGTGAGTCAGGGGGGTCTGGGGCCAACGTCCTGACTTTC,CAISESGGSGANVLTF
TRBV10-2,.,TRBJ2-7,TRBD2,TGCGCCAGCAGGTCTAGCGGGGGTAGCTCCTACGAGCAGTACTTC,CASRSSGGSSYEQYF
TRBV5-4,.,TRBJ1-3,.,TGTGCCAGCAGCTTGGGAGGGGCTTCTGGAAACACCATATATTTT,CASSLGGASGNTIYF
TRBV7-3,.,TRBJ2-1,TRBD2,TGTGCCAGCAGCTTGTATCCACTAGCGGTGGTTGATAATGAGCAGTTCTTC,CASSLYPLAVVDNEQFF
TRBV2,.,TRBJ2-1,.,TGTGCCAGCATGAGGAATTGGCTACTAGGTCGGCACAATGAGCAGTTCTTC,CASMRNWLLGRHNEQFF
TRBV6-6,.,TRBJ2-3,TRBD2,TGTGCCAGCAGTTCGTTAGCGGGGGGGGGCACAGATACGCAGTATTTT,CASSSLAGGGTDTQYF
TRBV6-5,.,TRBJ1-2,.,TGTGCCAGCAGTTACTCGGGAGGGGAGGATGGCTACACCTTC,CASSYSGGEDGYTF
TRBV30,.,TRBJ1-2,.,TGTGCCTGGAGTGAACAGGTCCAGGGTGGCTACACCTTC,CAWSEQVQGGYTF
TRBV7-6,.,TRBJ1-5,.,TGTGCCAGCAGCTTAGGAACAGGGAGCAATCAGCCCCAGCATTTT,CASSLGTGSNQPQHF
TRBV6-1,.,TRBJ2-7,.,TGTGCCAGCAGGTTCGGAAATCCTCGTGAGCAGTACTTC,CASRFGNPREQYF
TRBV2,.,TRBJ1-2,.,TGTGCCACCGGAAGCGGGGCCGGCTATGGCTACACCTTC,CATGSGAGYGYTF
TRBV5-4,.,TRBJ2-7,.,TGTGCCAGCAGCTCCTCTCGGGAGCAGTACTTC,CASSSSREQYF
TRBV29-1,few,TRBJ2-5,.,TGCAGCGTTGAAGATATGGACAGACTCCAAGAGACCCAGTACTTC,CSVEDMDRLQETQYF
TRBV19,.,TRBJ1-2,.,TGTGCCAGTAGTCTACAGCACAGGGTCGGCTACACCTTC,CASSLQHRVGYTF
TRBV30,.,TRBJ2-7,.,TGTGCCTGGAGTGTACAAGGCAGGGTAGCCCTGCACTTC,CAWSVQGRVALHF
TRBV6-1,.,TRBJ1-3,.,TGTGCCAGCAGTGAACCCGGGGGGGACACCATATATTTT,CASSEPGGDTIYF
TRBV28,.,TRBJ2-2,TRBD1,TGTGCCAGCAGTTTAGTGACAGGGGTGTCCGGGGAGCTGTTTTTT,CASSLVTGVSGELFF
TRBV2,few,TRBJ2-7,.,TGTGCCAGCAGTGTGGCTCCTTTAACGACCTACGAGCAGTACTTC,CASSVAPLTTYEQYF
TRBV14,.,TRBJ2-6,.,TGTGCCAGCAGCCTCAACGCTGCAGGCTCTGGGGCCAACGTCCTGACTTTC,CASSLNAAGSGANVLTF
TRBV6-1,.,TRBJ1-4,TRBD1,TGTGCCAGCAGCACCGACAGGGGCGGTAATGAAAAACTGTTTTTT,CASSTDRGGNEKLFF
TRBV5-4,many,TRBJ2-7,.,TGTGCCAGCAGCCCACTCAGTTCCTCCTACGAGCAGTACTTC,CASSPLSSSYEQYF
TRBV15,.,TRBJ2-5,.,TGTGCCACCAGCAGAGAGGCGGGGTCCGAGACCCAGTACTTC,CATSREAGSETQYF
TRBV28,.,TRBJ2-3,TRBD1,TGTGCCAGCAGCCTGCAACAGGGGAGTGAAGATACGCAGTATTTT,CASSLQQGSEDTQYF